These 15 T cell receptor beta chains were all obtained from the same sample, sequenced in a study of radiotherapy plus CTLA-4 blockade in lung cancer. The repertoire was sequenced with immunoSEQ multiplex PCR; TCRdb's copy has only in-frame clones and lacks some. The sample has just over 60,000 clones, about 80% seen once. The source was peripheral blood, collected from a patient treated with radiotherapy plus ipilimumab. Every receptor here comes from a human donor with non-small cell lung cancer who had a complete response to radiotherapy plus ipilimumab.

The V call is TRBV9, the J call TRBJ1-4, with D tentatively TRBD1 (5 bases). The V end lost 0 bases, the J end lost 3 bases, and 12 bases lay between the germline ends. In germline, CDR1 is SGDLS, CDR2 YYNGEE. This CDR3 has 16 amino acids. This CDR3 reads CASSVDVGGANEKLFF. CDR3 DNA sequence: TGTGCCAGCAGCGTAGATGTCGGGGGGGCTAATGAAAAACTGTTTTTT.

The J gene is TRBJ2-3, the V gene TRBV9; D remains unclear. CDR3 length: 15 residues. The germline V and J ends were trimmed by 0 bases and 0 bases, with 8 bases remaining between them. Looked up from germline, CDR1 is SGDLS and CDR2 is YYNGEE. The CDR3 reads CASSVDVDSTDTQYF. Written as DNA, the CDR3 is TGTGCCAGCAGCGTAGACGTCGACAGCACAGATACGCAGTATTTT.

This clone was seen a single time. The chain couples TRBV9 to TRBJ2-4; D may match TRBD1 or TRBD2 (5 bases each). Trimming took off 6 bases at V and 8 bases at J, with 18 bases between the two ends. CDR1 SGDLS and CDR2 YYNGEE come from the germline V gene. The CDR3 has 14 residues. This CDR3 reads CASTPAGDGDIQYF. CDR3 DNA sequence: TGTGCCAGCACCCCCGCCGGGGACGGGGACATTCAGTACTTC.

The chain recombines TRBV5-6 with TRBJ1-1; D is possibly TRBD1 (5 bases). With 4 bases removed from V and 0 bases from J, the gap between germline ends came to 19 bases. Germline CDR1 and CDR2: SGHDT and YYEEEE. CDR3 length: 17 residues. The CDR3 DNA reads TGTGCCAGCAGCATTTTTTTCAGGGTAAAGATGAACACTGAAGCTTTCTTT. It yields the protein CASSIFFRVKMNTEAFF.

The chain combines TRBV2 with TRBJ2-1; D remains ambiguous. Deletions cut 7 bases from V and 0 bases from J, with 13 bases between. This CDR3 comprises 15 residues. Per the germline V gene, CDR1 is SNHLY and CDR2 is FYNNEI. For the CDR3, the DNA is TGTGCCAGCACCATGACCGGAAGCTCCTACAATGAGCAGTTCTTC. Its protein product is CASTMTGSSYNEQFF.

The table lists this clone with a few counts. This chain links TRBV2 with TRBJ1-4; TRBD1 agrees at 9 bases. The CDR3 spans 15 residues. Germline loops: CDR1 SNHLY, CDR2 FYNNEI. J lost 5 bases, V lost 7 bases, and 8 bases had no gene match. The CDR3 DNA follows: TGTGCCAGCACCCAAGGGACAGGGAGGAATGAAAAACTGTTTTTT. Its protein is CASTQGTGRNEKLFF.

The V call is TRBV28, the J call TRBJ1-1; no clear D. CDR1 and CDR2 from the germline V gene are MDHEN and SYDVKM. The CDR3 covers 13 residues. V lost 8 bases and J 1 base, leaving 11 bases between the germline ends. The DNA of the CDR3 is TGTGCCAGCGTGAGCATATCGAACACTGAAGCTTTCTTT. This codes for CASVSISNTEAFF.

The V and J genes are TRBV7-2 and TRBJ1-1; a possible D gene is TRBD1 (5 bases). Germline V gene sequence: CDR1 SGHTA, CDR2 FQGNSA. Trimming cost V 5 bases and J 3 bases, with 10 bases left between them. CDR3 size: 13 residues. The CDR3 sequence is CASSRDRDTEAFF. For the CDR3, the DNA is TGTGCCAGCAGCAGAGACAGAGACACTGAAGCTTTCTTT.

V usage is TRBV4-1 and J usage is TRBJ2-1; 12 bases are shared with TRBD2. J lost 0 bases, V lost 3 bases, and 9 bases had no gene match. The V gene's germline CDR1 is MGHRA and CDR2 YSYEKL. CDR3 length equals 19 residues. CDR3 sequence: CASSHGLAGSIPSYNEQFF. The CDR3 nucleotides are TGCGCCAGCAGCCACGGACTAGCGGGATCAATACCCTCCTACAATGAGCAGTTCTTC.

The chain's CDR3 is CASSPGQGEGGEQYV. The CDR3, as DNA: TGTGCCAGCAGCCCGGGACAGGGGGAGGGGGGCGAGCAGTACGTC. The V call is TRBV2, the J call TRBJ2-7; 11 nucleotides align to TRBD1. This CDR3 has 15 amino acids. V shed 6 bases, J shed 6 bases, and the junction held 10 bases outside the gene matches. Germline CDR1 and CDR2: SNHLY and FYNNEI.

V gene TRBV6-5 combines with J gene TRBJ1-5; D is possibly TRBD1 (6 bases). V was clipped by 8 bases and J by 4 bases, with 12 bases between them. Per the germline V gene, CDR1 is MNHEY and CDR2 is SVGAGI. The CDR3 consists of 13 residues. CDR3 region: CASSVQGNQPQHF. The CDR3 nucleotides are TGTGCCAGCTCGGTACAGGGTAATCAGCCCCAGCATTTT.

V and J are TRBV6-5 and TRBJ1-5; a possible D gene is TRBD1 (5 bases). This CDR3 region has 12 residues. The ends were cut back, 8 bases at V and 1 base at J, with 6 bases in the middle. Germline V gene data show CDR1 as MNHEY and CDR2 as SVGAGI. For the CDR3, the DNA is TGTGCCAGCCGGGGGAGCAATCAGCCCCAGCATTTT. Its protein is CASRGSNQPQHF.

This clone was counted between two and nine times. The rearrangement uses TRBV6-6 and TRBJ1-2; the D is unclear. The V gene lost 2 bases and the J gene lost 6 bases, with 7 bases spanning the gap. Germline values: CDR1 MNHNY, CDR2 SVGAGI (reference sequence). The CDR3 contains 12 residues. The CDR3 is CASSYREDGYTF. The CDR3 region has the DNA TGTGCCAGCAGTTACAGGGAGGATGGCTACACCTTC.

This chain joins TRBV6-1 and TRBJ2-7; 7 bases align to TRBD1. The CDR3 is 13 residues long. Germline loops: CDR1 MNHNS, CDR2 SASEGT. V dropped 6 bases and J dropped 6; count of bases not matched to a gene: 8. This chain's CDR3 is CASRGQLTSEQYV. DNA for the CDR3: TGTGCCAGCAGGGGACAGCTCACCTCCGAGCAGTACGTC.

The V and J genes are TRBV4-1 and TRBJ2-7; D unclear. Trimming pared 8 bases from V and 0 bases from J, leaving 17 bases between. This CDR3 comprises 15 residues. CDR1 and CDR2 from the germline V gene are MGHRA and YSYEKL. This CDR3 reads CASSMGEASSYEQYF. Here the CDR3 DNA reads TGCGCCAGCTCGATGGGTGAGGCCAGCTCCTACGAGCAGTACTTC.